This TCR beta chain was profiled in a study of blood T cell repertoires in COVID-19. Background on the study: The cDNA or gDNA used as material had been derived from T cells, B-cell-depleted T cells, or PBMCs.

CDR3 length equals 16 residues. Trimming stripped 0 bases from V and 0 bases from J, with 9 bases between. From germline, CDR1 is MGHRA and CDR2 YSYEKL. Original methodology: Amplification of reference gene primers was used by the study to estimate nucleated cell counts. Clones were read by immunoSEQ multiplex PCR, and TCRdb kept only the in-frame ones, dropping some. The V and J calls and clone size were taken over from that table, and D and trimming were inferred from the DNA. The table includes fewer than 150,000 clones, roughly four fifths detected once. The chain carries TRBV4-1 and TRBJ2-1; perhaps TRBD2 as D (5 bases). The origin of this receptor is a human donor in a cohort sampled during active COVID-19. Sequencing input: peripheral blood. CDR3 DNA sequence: TGCGCCAGCAGCCAAGAGCCCGGGATCTCCTACAATGAGCAGTTCTTC. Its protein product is CASSQEPGISYNEQFF.